Each of the 2 T cell receptor beta chains below was sequenced from the same sample in a study of neoadjuvant anti-PD-1 for oral cavity cancer. The sample's time point: after neoadjuvant nivolumab, at surgical resection. Profiled with immunoSEQ multiplex PCR; TCRdb holds only in-frame clones, not every one. In the table there are around 37,000 clones, 35% to 40% of which are singletons. Sequenced here: tumor tissue, sampled after nivolumab (anti-PD-1) treatment. The receptors originated from a person between 40 and 85 years old with oral cavity squamous cell carcinoma.

This clone has a handful of counts. The J gene is TRBJ2-4, the V gene TRBV11-2, with 14 positions matching TRBD2. J lost 6 bases, V lost 4 bases, and 8 bases had no gene match. Germline assignment: CDR1 SGHAT and CDR2 FQNNGV. This CDR3 contains 17 residues. CDR3: CASSSRTSGRQGNIQYF. For the CDR3, the DNA is TGTGCCAGCAGCTCCAGGACTAGCGGGAGGCAAGGAAACATTCAGTACTTC.

V is TRBV5-6 and J is TRBJ2-2; the match to TRBD2 covers 7 bases. The CDR3 length is 14 residues. V was pared by 4 bases and J by 4 bases, with 4 bases of the junction left unmatched. In germline, CDR1 is SGHDT, CDR2 YYEEEE. In DNA form, the CDR3 reads TGTGCCAGCAGCCGGGACTATTTCACCGGGGAGCTGTTTTTT. This codes for CASSRDYFTGELFF.